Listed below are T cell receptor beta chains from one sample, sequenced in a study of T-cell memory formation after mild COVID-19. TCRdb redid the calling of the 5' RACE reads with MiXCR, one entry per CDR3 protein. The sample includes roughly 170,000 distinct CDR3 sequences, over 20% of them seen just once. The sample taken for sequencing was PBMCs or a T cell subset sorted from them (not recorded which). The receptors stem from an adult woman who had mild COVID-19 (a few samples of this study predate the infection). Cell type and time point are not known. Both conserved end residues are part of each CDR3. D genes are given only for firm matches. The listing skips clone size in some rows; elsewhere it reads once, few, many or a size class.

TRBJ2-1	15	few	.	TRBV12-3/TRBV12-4	CASSLTGLSYNEQFF	TGTGCCAGCAGTTTGACCGGACTTTCCTACAATGAGCAGTTCTTC
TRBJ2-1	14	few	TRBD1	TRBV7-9	CASRPGGTGDEQFF	TGTGCCAGCAGGCCAGGGGGCACGGGAGATGAGCAGTTCTTC
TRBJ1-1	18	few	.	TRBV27	CASSSHPSSFQMNTEAFF	TGTGCCAGCAGTTCCCACCCGTCGTCGTTTCAGATGAACACTGAAGCTTTCTTT
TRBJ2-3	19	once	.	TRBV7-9	CASSPRVSLRAASTDTQYF	TGTGCCAGCAGCCCCCGAGTATCCCTTAGAGCGGCTAGCACAGATACGCAGTATTTT
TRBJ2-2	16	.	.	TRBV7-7	CASSLGSGMNTGELFF	TGTGCCAGCAGCCTAGGATCAGGAATGAACACCGGGGAGCTGTTTTTT
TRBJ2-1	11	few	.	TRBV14	CASSQAQQQFF	TGTGCCAGCAGCCAAGCACAGCAGCAGTTCTTC
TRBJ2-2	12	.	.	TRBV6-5	CASLGDTGELFF	TGTGCCAGCCTTGGGGACACCGGGGAGCTGTTTTTT
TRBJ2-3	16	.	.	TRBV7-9	CASSLAGAGGPDTQYF	TGTGCCAGCAGCTTAGCGGGAGCGGGCGGTCCAGATACGCAGTATTTT
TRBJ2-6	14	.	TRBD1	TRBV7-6	CASSQGTGRNVLTF	TGTGCCAGCAGCCAAGGGACAGGGCGCAACGTCCTGACTTTC
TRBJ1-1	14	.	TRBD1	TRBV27	CASSLGDRASEAFF	TGTGCCAGCAGTTTAGGGGACAGGGCGTCTGAAGCTTTCTTT
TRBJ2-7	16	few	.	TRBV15	CATSRDVEEYTYEQYF	TGTGCCACCAGCAGAGATGTCGAAGAGTATACCTACGAGCAGTACTTC
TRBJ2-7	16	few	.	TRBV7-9	CASSLAKGLMIYEQYF	TGTGCCAGCAGCTTAGCTAAAGGGCTCATGATCTACGAGCAGTACTTC
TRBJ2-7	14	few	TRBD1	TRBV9	CASSPTGTGSEQYF	TGTGCCAGCAGCCCGACCGGGACAGGGTCCGAGCAGTACTTC
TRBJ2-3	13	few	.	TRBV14	CASSQAGTDTQYF	TGTGCCAGCAGCCAAGCCGGCACAGATACGCAGTATTTT
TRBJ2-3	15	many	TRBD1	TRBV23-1	CASSQGTGESDTQYF	TGCGCCAGCAGTCAAGGGACAGGGGAATCAGATACGCAGTATTTT
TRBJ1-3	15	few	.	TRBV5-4	CASSPTRGCGNTIYF	TGTGCCAGCAGCCCCACCAGGGGTTGCGGAAACACCATATATTTT
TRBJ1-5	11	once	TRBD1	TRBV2	CASRDRGKEHF	TGTGCCAGCAGAGACAGGGGAAAGGAGCATTTT